The TCR beta chain under discussion was sequenced for a study of T cell changes during pregnancy in multiple sclerosis. Repertoires were generated with immunoSEQ multiplex PCR, while TCRdb's copy carries only in-frame clones and drops some. The sample consists of around 66,000 clones, around 92% of them appearing once. The V end lost 0 bases, the J end lost 4 bases, and 10 bases lay between the germline ends. Germline V gives CDR1 SGHAT, CDR2 FQNNGV. The CDR3 has 15 residues. V and J are TRBV11-2 and TRBJ2-1; TRBD2 is a possible D gene (5 bases). This TCR came from a female donor in good health, enrolled as a control in a pregnancy study. This specimen was peripheral blood, taken in the third trimester of pregnancy. The CDR3 DNA reads as TGTGCCAGCAGCTTAGATCCGGGATCATACAATGAGCAGTTCTTC. Protein sequence: CASSLDPGSYNEQFF.